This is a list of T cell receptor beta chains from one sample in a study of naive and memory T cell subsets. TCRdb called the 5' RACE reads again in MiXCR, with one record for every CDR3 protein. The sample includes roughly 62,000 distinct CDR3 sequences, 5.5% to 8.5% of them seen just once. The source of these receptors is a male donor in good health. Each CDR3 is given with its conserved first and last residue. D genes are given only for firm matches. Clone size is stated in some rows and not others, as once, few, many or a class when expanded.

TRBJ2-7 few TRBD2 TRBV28 CASSQPGLADSLGEQYF TGTGCCAGCAGTCAACCGGGACTAGCGGATTCTTTGGGGGAGCAGTACTTC
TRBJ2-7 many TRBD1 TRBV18 CASSSNTGTGTYEQYF TGTGCCAGCTCATCGAATACCGGGACAGGGACCTACGAGCAGTACTTC
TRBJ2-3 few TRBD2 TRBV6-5 CASSGAGGPNTQYF TGTGCCAGCTCAGGAGCGGGAGGGCCTAATACGCAGTATTTT
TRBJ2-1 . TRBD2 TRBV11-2 CASRTGGPNNEQFF TGTGCCAGCAGGACGGGAGGACCCAACAATGAGCAGTTCTTC
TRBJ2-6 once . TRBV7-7 CASSPRSSEANVLSF TGTGCCAGCAGCCCTCGTTCGAGTGAGGCCAACGTCCTGAGTTTC
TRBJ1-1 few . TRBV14 CASSSSGNTEAFF TGTGCCAGCAGCTCATCCGGGAACACTGAAGCTTTCTTT
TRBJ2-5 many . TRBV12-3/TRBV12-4 CASSSLKVVGSKTQYF TGTGCCAGCAGTTCCCTCAAGGTAGTTGGGAGTAAGACCCAGTACTTC
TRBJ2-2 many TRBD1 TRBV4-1 CASSPGTAYTGELFF TGCGCCAGCAGCCCCGGGACAGCATACACCGGGGAGCTGTTTTTT
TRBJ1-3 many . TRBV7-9 CASSQTNSGNTIYF TGTGCCAGCAGCCAGACAAACTCTGGAAACACCATATATTTT
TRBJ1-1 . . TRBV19 CASRMTLLTEAFF TGTGCCAGTAGGATGACGTTGTTGACTGAAGCTTTCTTT
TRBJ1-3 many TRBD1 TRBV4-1 CASSQGTGGLDTIYF TGCGCCAGCAGCCAAGGGACAGGGGGCTTGGACACCATATATTTT
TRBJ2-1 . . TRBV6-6 CASRIDGNNEQFF TGTGCCAGCAGAATCGACGGAAACAATGAGCAGTTCTTC
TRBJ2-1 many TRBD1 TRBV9 CASSVGTGGYEQFF TGTGCCAGCAGCGTCGGGACAGGGGGTTATGAGCAGTTCTTC
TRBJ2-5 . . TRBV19 CASTRVGGRGETQYF TGTGCCAGTACGAGAGTCGGGGGCCGAGGAGAGACCCAGTACTTC
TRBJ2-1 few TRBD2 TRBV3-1 CASSPTSGTSYNEQFF TGTGCCAGCAGCCCAACCTCCGGGACTAGCTACAATGAGCAGTTCTTC
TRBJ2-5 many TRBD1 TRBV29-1 CSVGQGLETQYF TGCAGCGTAGGACAGGGTTTAGAGACCCAGTACTTC
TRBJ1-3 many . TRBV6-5 CASSFGQPLESTIYF TGTGCCAGCAGTTTCGGACAGCCTCTGGAGAGCACCATATATTTT
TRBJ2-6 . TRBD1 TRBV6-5 CATSAGRGPSGANVLTF TGTGCCACCTCTGCGGGTAGGGGGCCCTCTGGGGCCAACGTCCTGACTTTC
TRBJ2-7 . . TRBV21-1 CASNPGLAEVSYEQYF TGTGCCAGCAACCCTGGACTAGCGGAGGTCTCCTACGAGCAGTACTTC
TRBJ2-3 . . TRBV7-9 CASSLGGPGADTQYF TGTGCCAGCAGCTTAGGAGGCCCTGGGGCAGATACGCAGTATTTT
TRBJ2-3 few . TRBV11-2 CASSPGAADTQYF TGTGCCAGCAGCCCAGGGGCCGCAGATACGCAGTATTTT
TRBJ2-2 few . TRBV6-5 CASRGSFGRGRNTGELFF TGTGCCAGCAGGGGATCGTTCGGGCGGGGGCGGAACACCGGGGAGCTGTTTTTT
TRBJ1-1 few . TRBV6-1 CASSERGQGWAFF TGTGCCAGCAGTGAGCGGGGGCAAGGTTGGGCTTTCTTT